This T cell receptor (beta chain) was captured by sequencing in a study of PD-L1 blockade in urothelial cancer. As for time point: pretreatment peripheral blood. Data came from immunoSEQ multiplex PCR; TCRdb stores just in-frame clones and leaves some out. The table includes 80,000 to 90,000 clones, under 90% detected once. Sequencing used PBMCs, obtained around atezolizumab (anti-PD-L1) treatment. The source of this sequence is a man in his 60s with urothelial cancer.

The CDR3 nucleotides are TGTGCCTGGACAGGGGAGGGGGGCGCTCGGTACGAGCAGTACTTC. It yields the protein CAWTGEGGARYEQYF. The chain couples TRBV30 to TRBJ2-7; weak D call: TRBD2 (7 bases). Per the germline V gene, CDR1 is GTSNPN and CDR2 is SVGIG (reference sequence). The CDR3 totals 15 residues. V was pared by 4 bases and J by 4 bases, with 20 bases between. Looking up the rest from reference TRBV30 and TRBJ2-7 gives the full variable domain: SQTIHQWPATLVQPVGSPLSLECTVEGTSNPNLYWYRQAAGRGLQLLFYSVGIGQISSEVPQNLSASRPQDRQFILSSKKLLLSDSGFYLCAWTGEGGARYEQYFGPGTRLTVT.